This TCR beta chain was observed in a study of blood T cell repertoires in COVID-19. Across the study: The United States, Italy and Spain were the sources of the acute and convalescent COVID-19 samples. Sample material is recorded as cDNA or gDNA derived from T cells, B-cell-depleted T cells, or PBMCs.

Original data processing: Estimation of nucleated cell counts was performed using reference gene primer amplification. Assay: immunoSEQ multiplex PCR; the TCRdb copy retains only in-frame clones and omits some. The D gene and trimming were derived from the DNA, and the V and J assignments and clone size from that table. The repertoire consists of some 150,000 clones, with about 90% occurring once and the leading ten covering over 1.5%. Germline assignment: CDR1 KGHSH and CDR2 LQKENI. Trimming removed 3 bases from V and 0 bases from J, with 17 bases in between. This CDR3 contains 17 residues. The sequence was collected from a woman aged 55-70 years with acute or convalescent COVID-19. The sequenced sample was peripheral blood. J is TRBJ1-1 and V is TRBV18, with D perhaps matching TRBD1 (6 bases). The DNA for the CDR3 is TGTGCCAGCTCACCCAACCGGGGGGGCCTAATGAACACTGAAGCTTTCTTT. This sequence encodes CASSPNRGGLMNTEAFF. Drawing the rest from reference TRBV18 and TRBJ1-1, the complete variable domain is NAGVMQNPRHLVRRRGQEARLRCSPMKGHSHVYWYRQLPEEGLKFMVYLQKENIIDESGMPKERFSAEFPKEGPSILRIQQVVRGDSAAYFCASSPNRGGLMNTEAFFGQGTRLTVV.